This is a list of T cell receptor beta chains from one sample in a study of post-analysis software for immune sequencing data. In TCRdb, the PCR reads were re-called with MiXCR into one record per CDR3 protein. The sample contains a few hundred thousand distinct CDR3 sequences, around a third of which appear only once. Specimen: blood. All receptors derive from a girl aged 2-17 years with multiple sclerosis. CDR3s include the opening cysteine and the closing phenylalanine or tryptophan. A D gene is named only where the DNA matches it firmly. For some rows the clone size is stated as once, few or many, or as a class when expanded; others skip it.

abundance: NA
j_gene: TRBJ2-2
d_gene: TRBD2
v_gene: TRBV9
CDR3aa: CASSVGLAGRELFF
CDR3nt: TGTGCCAGCAGCGTAGGACTAGCGGGGAGGGAGCTGTTTTTT

abundance: many
j_gene: TRBJ2-5
d_gene: NA
v_gene: TRBV6-5
CDR3aa: CASSYSGRETQYF
CDR3nt: TGTGCCAGCAGTTACTCGGGGAGGGAGACCCAGTACTTC

abundance: NA
j_gene: TRBJ1-2
d_gene: NA
v_gene: TRBV19
CDR3aa: CASSIPLQGENYGYTF
CDR3nt: TGTGCCAGTAGTATTCCTCTCCAAGGGGAGAACTATGGCTACACCTTC

abundance: NA
j_gene: TRBJ2-3
d_gene: TRBD2
v_gene: TRBV2
CDR3aa: CASSAERAGGPTQYF
CDR3nt: TGTGCCAGCAGTGCGGAACGAGCGGGGGGGCCTACGCAGTATTTT

abundance: few
j_gene: TRBJ2-1
d_gene: NA
v_gene: TRBV15
CDR3aa: CATSARVLDSSGQFF
CDR3nt: TGTGCCACCAGCGCTAGGGTACTTGACAGTTCTGGGCAGTTCTTC

abundance: many
j_gene: TRBJ2-5
d_gene: NA
v_gene: TRBV25-1
CDR3aa: CASSTGETQYF
CDR3nt: TGTGCCAGCAGTACTGGAGAGACCCAGTACTTC

abundance: few
j_gene: TRBJ2-1
d_gene: TRBD1
v_gene: TRBV11-3
CDR3aa: CASSHRQGPYNEQFF
CDR3nt: TGTGCCAGCAGCCACCGACAGGGCCCCTACAATGAGCAGTTCTTC

abundance: few
j_gene: TRBJ2-3
d_gene: NA
v_gene: TRBV29-1
CDR3aa: CSVEPGQISTDTQYF
CDR3nt: TGCAGCGTTGAACCCGGCCAGATTAGCACAGATACGCAGTATTTT

abundance: NA
j_gene: TRBJ2-5
d_gene: TRBD2
v_gene: TRBV5-1
CDR3aa: CASSVTSGSCQETQYF
CDR3nt: TGCGCCAGCAGCGTGACTAGCGGGTCCTGCCAAGAGACCCAGTACTTC

abundance: few
j_gene: TRBJ1-1
d_gene: NA
v_gene: TRBV28
CDR3aa: CASRPGTLEKAEVFF
CDR3nt: TGTGCCAGCAGACCCGGCACCCTGGAGAAGGCTGAAGTTTTCTTT

abundance: NA
j_gene: TRBJ2-7
d_gene: TRBD2
v_gene: TRBV12-3/TRBV12-4
CDR3aa: CASSLQAGEYEQYF
CDR3nt: TGTGCCAGCAGTTTACAAGCGGGGGAGTACGAGCAGTACTTC

abundance: NA
j_gene: TRBJ2-3
d_gene: TRBD2
v_gene: TRBV6-1
CDR3aa: CASSRYGTSGRTDTQYF
CDR3nt: TGTGCCAGCAGCAGGTACGGGACTAGCGGCCGCACAGATACGCAGTATTTT

abundance: few
j_gene: TRBJ1-2
d_gene: NA
v_gene: TRBV2
CDR3aa: CASSEGDGNYGYTF
CDR3nt: TGTGCCAGCAGTGAGGGTGACGGGAACTATGGCTACACCTTC

abundance: NA
j_gene: TRBJ2-2
d_gene: NA
v_gene: TRBV6-4
CDR3aa: CASSRVPGELFF
CDR3nt: TGTGCCAGCAGTCGAGTCCCCGGGGAGCTGTTTTTT

abundance: once
j_gene: TRBJ1-1
d_gene: TRBD1
v_gene: TRBV5-5
CDR3aa: CASSAPGQDTEAFF
CDR3nt: TGTGCCAGCAGCGCACCGGGACAGGACACTGAAGCTTTCTTT

abundance: few
j_gene: TRBJ1-4
d_gene: TRBD1
v_gene: TRBV20-1
CDR3aa: CSGQGATNEKLFF
CDR3nt: TGCAGTGGCCAGGGGGCAACTAATGAAAAACTGTTTTTT

abundance: NA
j_gene: TRBJ2-3
d_gene: NA
v_gene: TRBV7-9
CDR3aa: CASRSDEGTGTDTQYF
CDR3nt: TGTGCCAGCAGATCCGACGAGGGAACTGGCACAGATACGCAGTATTTT

abundance: many
j_gene: TRBJ2-5
d_gene: NA
v_gene: TRBV7-8
CDR3aa: CASSLGGNQETQYF
CDR3nt: TGTGCCAGCAGCTTAGGAGGGAACCAAGAGACCCAGTACTTC

abundance: few
j_gene: TRBJ2-3
d_gene: NA
v_gene: TRBV6-1
CDR3aa: CASSLRERTDTQYF
CDR3nt: TGTGCCAGCAGTCTGAGGGAGCGCACAGATACGCAGTATTTT

abundance: many
j_gene: TRBJ2-7
d_gene: TRBD2
v_gene: TRBV20-1
CDR3aa: CSAREGLASYEQYF
CDR3nt: TGCAGTGCTAGAGAGGGACTAGCCTCCTACGAGCAGTACTTC

abundance: few
j_gene: TRBJ2-3
d_gene: TRBD2
v_gene: TRBV6-1
CDR3aa: CASSPTSGGSTDTQYF
CDR3nt: TGTGCCAGCAGTCCGACTAGCGGTGGTTCCACAGATACGCAGTATTTT

abundance: NA
j_gene: TRBJ1-1
d_gene: NA
v_gene: TRBV6-5
CDR3aa: CASSYPNTGEAFF
CDR3nt: TGTGCCAGCAGTTACCCGAACACAGGGGAAGCTTTCTTT

abundance: once
j_gene: TRBJ2-5
d_gene: TRBD2
v_gene: TRBV12-3/TRBV12-4
CDR3aa: CASRPGRGETQYF
CDR3nt: TGTGCCAGCAGACCGGGGAGGGGAGAGACCCAGTACTTC

abundance: NA
j_gene: TRBJ2-3
d_gene: NA
v_gene: TRBV10-3
CDR3aa: CAIRPTRTDTQYF
CDR3nt: TGTGCCATCAGACCGACTAGGACAGATACGCAGTATTTT

abundance: NA
j_gene: TRBJ1-1
d_gene: NA
v_gene: TRBV12-3/TRBV12-4
CDR3aa: CASSFNPEAFF
CDR3nt: TGTGCCAGCAGTTTTAACCCTGAAGCTTTCTTT

abundance: NA
j_gene: TRBJ2-5
d_gene: TRBD1
v_gene: TRBV13
CDR3aa: CASSLSEGQKETQYF
CDR3nt: TGTGCCAGCAGCCTCTCTGAGGGACAGAAAGAGACCCAGTACTTC

abundance: NA
j_gene: TRBJ2-7
d_gene: TRBD1
v_gene: TRBV6-1
CDR3aa: CASSEGPGQDYEQYF
CDR3nt: TGTGCCAGCAGCGAAGGACCGGGACAGGACTACGAGCAGTACTTC

abundance: few
j_gene: TRBJ2-5
d_gene: TRBD1
v_gene: TRBV6-6
CDR3aa: CASSYCNTGQGGSGQYF
CDR3nt: TGTGCCAGCAGTTACTGTAATACGGGACAGGGGGGGTCTGGGCAGTACTTC